This T cell receptor beta chain was sequenced during a study of OX40 agonist ivuxolimab in advanced cancers. Turning to the study itself: Prior checkpoint blockade (anti-PD-1, anti-PD-L1 or anti-CTLA-4) was permitted; about 40% had it.

V lost 6 bases and J lost 0; bases outside the gene matches: 7. The V gene's germline CDR1 is SQVTM and CDR2 ANQGSEA. CDR3 length: 14 amino acids. Sequencing used immunoSEQ multiplex PCR; TCRdb keeps in-frame clones, though not all of them. The sample records tens of thousands of clones, more than 70% being singletons. Autoimmune disease history or systemic immunosuppression disqualified patients. Blood samples were obtained at baseline, cycle 4 day 1, and cycle 7 day 1. On this clone itself: Its antigen is as yet unknown.

Study-wide findings and caveats: Some of the nonresponding patients also showed low levels of normalized T-cell clonal expansion.

This rearrangement joins TRBV29-1 to TRBJ1-1; 7 nucleotides match TRBD1. The receptor was derived from an adult with an advanced solid tumor such as melanoma, head and neck, liver or kidney cancer. The sequencing used CD4+ or CD8+ T cells sorted from blood, collected in a trial of the OX40 agonist ivuxolimab. CDR3 nucleotide sequence: TGCAGCGTGGGACCGGGACAGTTGAACACTGAAGCTTTCTTT. Translated, it gives CSVGPGQLNTEAFF.